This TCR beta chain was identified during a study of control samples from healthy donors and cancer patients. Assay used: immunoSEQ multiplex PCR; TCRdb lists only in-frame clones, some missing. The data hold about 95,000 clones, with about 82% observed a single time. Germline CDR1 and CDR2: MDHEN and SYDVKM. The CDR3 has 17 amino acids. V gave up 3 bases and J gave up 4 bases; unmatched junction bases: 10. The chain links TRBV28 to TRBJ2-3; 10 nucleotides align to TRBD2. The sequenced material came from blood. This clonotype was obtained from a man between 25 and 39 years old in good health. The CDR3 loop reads CASSLMVAGGGADTQYF. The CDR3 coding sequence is TGTGCCAGCAGTTTGATGGTAGCGGGGGGTGGCGCAGATACGCAGTATTTT. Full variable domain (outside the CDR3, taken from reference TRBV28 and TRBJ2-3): DVKVTQSSRYLVKRTGEKVFLECVQDMDHENMFWYRQDPGLGLRLIYFSYDVKMKEKGDIPEGYSVSREKKERFSLILESASTNQTSMYLCASSLMVAGGGADTQYFGPGTRLTVL.